The rows below give T cell receptor beta chains drawn from one sample of a study of OX40 agonist ivuxolimab in advanced cancers. Profiling relied on immunoSEQ multiplex PCR, and the TCRdb table lists in-frame clones only, not all of them. The sample lists some 70,000 clones; around 84% were seen once. Sequencing used CD4+ or CD8+ T cells sorted from blood, obtained in a trial of the OX40 agonist ivuxolimab. The receptor set was obtained from an adult with an advanced solid tumor such as melanoma, head and neck, liver or kidney cancer. Both conserved end residues are part of each CDR3. D genes are given only for firm matches. Size tells how often a clone was seen (once, few, many) or the class of an expanded clone, and some rows leave it out.

v_gene: TRBV5-4
j_gene: TRBJ2-5
abundance: -
d_gene: TRBD2
CDR3aa: CASSSTSAPARETQYF
CDR3nt: TGTGCCAGCAGCTCCACTAGCGCTCCCGCTCGAGAGACCCAGTACTTC

v_gene: TRBV28
j_gene: TRBJ1-4
abundance: -
d_gene: TRBD1
CDR3aa: CASSTRQGALGEKLFF
CDR3nt: TGTGCCAGCAGTACACGACAGGGAGCATTGGGGGAAAAACTGTTTTTT

v_gene: TRBV2
j_gene: TRBJ2-3
abundance: -
d_gene: -
CDR3aa: CASSRDLTDTQYF
CDR3nt: TGTGCCAGCTCACGGGATCTCACAGATACGCAGTATTTT

v_gene: TRBV4-1
j_gene: TRBJ1-4
abundance: -
d_gene: -
CDR3aa: CASSQDNPGRPTNEKLFF
CDR3nt: TGCGCCAGCAGCCAAGATAATCCAGGACGTCCAACTAATGAAAAACTGTTTTTT

v_gene: TRBV9
j_gene: TRBJ2-3
abundance: -
d_gene: -
CDR3aa: CASSVGPITDTQYF
CDR3nt: TGTGCCAGCAGCGTAGGCCCTATCACAGATACGCAGTATTTT

v_gene: TRBV7-2
j_gene: TRBJ2-5
abundance: -
d_gene: TRBD2
CDR3aa: CASSLILAGGETQYF
CDR3nt: TGTGCCAGCAGCTTAATACTAGCGGGAGGAGAGACCCAGTACTTC

v_gene: TRBV6-5
j_gene: TRBJ1-5
abundance: -
d_gene: -
CDR3aa: CASSLYVGHQPQHF
CDR3nt: TGTGCCAGCAGTCTCTACGTGGGACATCAGCCCCAGCATTTT

v_gene: TRBV5-5
j_gene: TRBJ2-5
abundance: once
d_gene: TRBD2
CDR3aa: CASSLEGLAGVTQYF
CDR3nt: TGTGCCAGCAGCTTGGAAGGACTAGCCGGCGTGACCCAGTACTTC

v_gene: TRBV7-3
j_gene: TRBJ2-4
abundance: -
d_gene: -
CDR3aa: CASSLDSGEGDIQYF
CDR3nt: TGTGCCAGCAGCTTAGATTCGGGAGAGGGGGACATTCAGTACTTC

v_gene: TRBV28
j_gene: TRBJ2-3
abundance: -
d_gene: -
CDR3aa: CASSPPGPRRTDTQYF
CDR3nt: TGTGCCAGCAGTCCCCCGGGACCGAGGAGAACAGATACGCAGTATTTT

v_gene: TRBV27
j_gene: TRBJ1-2
abundance: -
d_gene: -
CDR3aa: CASSRQEGYGYTF
CDR3nt: TGTGCCAGCAGTAGGCAGGAAGGGTATGGCTACACCTTC

v_gene: TRBV4-3
j_gene: TRBJ2-7
abundance: -
d_gene: -
CDR3aa: CASSQEPGSYEQYF
CDR3nt: TGCGCCAGCAGCCAAGAGCCAGGCTCCTACGAGCAGTACTTC

v_gene: TRBV10-3
j_gene: TRBJ1-3
abundance: once
d_gene: TRBD1
CDR3aa: CAISGTESGNTIYF
CDR3nt: TGTGCCATCAGCGGGACAGAGAGTGGAAACACCATATATTTT

v_gene: TRBV28
j_gene: TRBJ2-3
abundance: -
d_gene: -
CDR3aa: CASSFGLAGGGDTQYF
CDR3nt: TGTGCCAGCAGTTTTGGGTTAGCAGGAGGTGGAGATACGCAGTATTTT

v_gene: TRBV18
j_gene: TRBJ1-3
abundance: -
d_gene: -
CDR3aa: CASSQGVDSGNTIYF
CDR3nt: TGTGCCAGCTCACAGGGGGTCGACTCTGGAAACACCATATATTTT

v_gene: TRBV5-6
j_gene: TRBJ2-1
abundance: -
d_gene: -
CDR3aa: CASSFWASALDEQFF
CDR3nt: TGTGCCAGCAGCTTTTGGGCCAGCGCGTTGGATGAGCAGTTCTTC

v_gene: TRBV7-9
j_gene: TRBJ2-7
abundance: -
d_gene: -
CDR3aa: CASSPNFLAAGYEQYF
CDR3nt: TGTGCCAGCAGCCCCAACTTCCTAGCTGCCGGCTACGAGCAGTACTTC

v_gene: TRBV27
j_gene: TRBJ1-6
abundance: -
d_gene: -
CDR3aa: CASSNQQGTYNSPLHF
CDR3nt: TGTGCCAGCAGTAATCAACAGGGAACCTATAATTCACCCCTCCACTTT

v_gene: TRBV10-3
j_gene: TRBJ2-2
abundance: few
d_gene: TRBD2
CDR3aa: CAISLAGSNTGELFF
CDR3nt: TGTGCCATCAGCCTAGCGGGGTCGAACACCGGGGAGCTGTTTTTT

v_gene: TRBV30
j_gene: TRBJ2-1
abundance: -
d_gene: -
CDR3aa: CAWRETGLSYNEQFF
CDR3nt: TGTGCCTGGAGAGAAACAGGGCTTTCCTACAATGAGCAGTTCTTC

v_gene: TRBV7-9
j_gene: TRBJ2-3
abundance: -
d_gene: -
CDR3aa: CASPQEAGGGPDTQYF
CDR3nt: TGTGCCAGCCCCCAAGAGGCAGGGGGGGGTCCAGATACGCAGTATTTT